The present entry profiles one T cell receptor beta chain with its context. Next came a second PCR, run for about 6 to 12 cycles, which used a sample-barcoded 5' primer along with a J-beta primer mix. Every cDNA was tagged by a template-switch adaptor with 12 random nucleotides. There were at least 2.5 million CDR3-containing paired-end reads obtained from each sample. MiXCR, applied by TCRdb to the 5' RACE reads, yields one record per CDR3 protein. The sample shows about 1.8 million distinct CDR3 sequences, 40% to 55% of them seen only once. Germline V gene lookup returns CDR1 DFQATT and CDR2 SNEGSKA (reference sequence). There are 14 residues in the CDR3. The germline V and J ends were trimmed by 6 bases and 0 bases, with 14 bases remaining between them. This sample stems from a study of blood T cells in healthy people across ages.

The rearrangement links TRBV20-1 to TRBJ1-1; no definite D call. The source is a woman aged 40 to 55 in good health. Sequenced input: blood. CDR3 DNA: TGCAGTGCCCCGGGCCGGTCGCTGAACACTGAAGCTTTCTTT. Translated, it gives CSAPGRSLNTEAFF.